This T cell receptor beta chain was sequenced during a study of OX40 agonist ivuxolimab in advanced cancers. The study in broad terms: Ivuxolimab was an agonistic, fully human IgG2 monoclonal antibody directed against OX40 (CD134), a costimulatory receptor. Intravenous ivuxolimab was administered to patients every 2 weeks at six dose levels: 0.01, 0.1, 0.3, 1.5, 3 and 10 mg/kg. Among the roughly 52 dose-escalation patients, around 20 had hepatocellular carcinoma, approximately 15 melanoma, 9 renal cell carcinoma and 9 head and neck cancer. The dose-escalation cohort was 80% to 90% male with a mean age of approximately 60 years, ranging from roughly 23 to 80. Prior anti-PD-1, anti-PD-L1 or anti-CTLA-4 therapy was permitted, and checkpoint inhibitors had been received by under 50% of dose-escalation patients. Three dose-escalation patients achieved partial responses, one with hepatocellular carcinoma and two with cutaneous melanoma. Peripheral TCRbeta sequencing aimed to test whether ivuxolimab altered TCR sequence diversity and caused clonal T-cell expansion. The paper reports the monotherapy dose-escalation portion (N of about 47 patients) of the phase I ivuxolimab trial. General conclusions and limits of the study: Clonal expansion of both CD4+ and CD8+ blood T cells was observed from baseline to week 6 at doses 0.1 to 3.0 mg/kg. After ivuxolimab, CD8+ T cells had more expanded clones than CD4+ T cells on average. In the 0.1-3.0 mg/kg groups, partial responders were among the patients with the lowest normalized peripheral clonal expansion, particularly in CD8+ T cells. Low levels of normalized T-cell clonal expansion were also seen in some patients who did not respond. The antigen specificity of the peripheral T cells that underwent clonal expansion was not determined.

This clone came up once. Its cognate antigen has yet to be identified. No quality values exist for individual bases; no much larger clone is one base distant. For sequencing of the TCRbeta CDR3 region, genomic DNA was extracted from the sorted cells. The immunoSEQ Assay was used for sequencing of TCRbeta CDR3 regions. This is the immuneACCESS table as TCRdb keeps it, with only in-frame sequences that have V and J called. A part of the clones is gone; compared with another copy, unresolved V genes explain less than half, and the rest is unexplained. The sample profile shows about 40,000 clones; approximately 90% of them were found once. The ten largest clones add up to around a quarter of the sample. The trial excluded patients who had a history of autoimmune disease or who were on systemic immunosuppression. Peripheral blood for TCR sequencing was drawn from every dose cohort at baseline, at cycle 4 day 1 and at cycle 7 day 1. Samples were obtained from an open-label, multicenter, first-in-human phase I dose-escalation trial of ivuxolimab. Adults with locally advanced or metastatic melanoma, renal cell carcinoma, hepatocellular carcinoma or head and neck squamous cell carcinoma were enrolled in the trial. Before TCR sequencing, CD4+ and CD8+ T cells were separately sorted from peripheral blood.

The starting material was CD4+ or CD8+ T cells sorted from blood, obtained in a trial of the OX40 agonist ivuxolimab. The receptor comes from an adult with an advanced solid tumor such as melanoma, head and neck, liver or kidney cancer.

The nucleotides are TGTGCCAGCAGGGACATCGCGGGGTACCAAGAGACCCAGTACTTC. It is translated as CASRDIAGYQETQYF. The chain is made from TRBV28 and TRBJ2-5; TRBD2 is a weak D gene call, 6 bases matching. V is cut by 6 bases and J by 0 bases, and the space between the germline ends is 14 bases. For CDR1 and CDR2, the germline V gene lists MDHEN and SYDVKM. Including the terminal cysteine and phenylalanine, the CDR3 comprises 15 residues. The read is trimmed to its CDR3 DNA, 45 bases read in frame from base 1.